Sequencing of this TCR beta chain was carried out in a study of T cell responses to AZD1222 COVID-19 vaccine. Findings of the study overall: Donors skewed white British and female; clonal diversity was possibly underestimated. Dominant CD4 TCR responses targeted spike regions 160-218 and 743-854. Just a handful of people given AZD1222 tested seropositive at baseline. Spike-specific TCR breadth rose after two AZD1222 doses, and depth rose as well.

TCRdb's table, derived via immunoSEQ multiplex PCR, lists solely in-frame clones and lacks some. Of roughly 100,000 clones listed, 86% are singletons. Points on this clone: Its antigen remains unknown.

CDR1 is WSHSY, CDR2 SAAADI, per germline. The V end was cut by 3 bases, the J end by 0 bases, with 9 bases between. This CDR3 has 16 residues. This material consisted of peripheral blood, taken 28 days after the second dose of the MenACWY control vaccine. The receptor comes from an adult who received the MenACWY meningococcal vaccine as a control. The genes are TRBV10-2 and TRBJ1-6; D is undetermined. The CDR3: CASSDWDLSYNSPLHF. CDR3 coding DNA: TGCGCCAGCAGTGATTGGGATCTCTCCTATAATTCACCCCTCCACTTT.